This passage covers 18 T cell receptor beta chains from one sample sequenced in a study of blood T cell repertoires in COVID-19. Sequencing was performed with immunoSEQ multiplex PCR; in TCRdb, only in-frame clones are kept and a portion is missing. The sample carries more than 300,000 clones, 85% to 90% recorded once. What was sequenced was PBMCs or T cells enriched from blood (not recorded which). These receptors were obtained from a woman in her twenties or thirties who had recovered from COVID-19.

This chain connects TRBV5-1 to TRBJ2-7; D not certain. Looked up from germline, CDR1 is SGHRS and CDR2 is YFSETQ. CDR3 length: 13 amino acids. Between the trimmed V and J ends, which lost 2 bases and 2 bases, there was a span of 8 bases. The CDR3 bases are TGCGCCAGCAGCTTCGACACGGCCTACGAGCAGTACTTC. Encoded protein: CASSFDTAYEQYF.

The V and J genes are TRBV28 and TRBJ1-1; tentatively, D is TRBD1 (5 bases). Trimming left V 5 bases short and J 3 bases short, with 16 bases between. From germline, CDR1 is MDHEN and CDR2 SYDVKM. The CDR3 is 15 residues long. The CDR3 coding sequence is TGTGCCAGCAGTGCGCGGGGCACCGTTGACACTGAAGCTTTCTTT. This translates into CASSARGTVDTEAFF.

The CDR3 here is CASSQEAPQPYEQYF. The CDR3 region has the DNA TGCGCCAGCAGCCAAGAAGCGCCGCAACCCTACGAGCAGTACTTC. The genes are TRBV4-1 and TRBJ2-7; D ambiguous. The germline V gene has CDR1 MGHRA and CDR2 YSYEKL. The V gene lost 0 bases and the J gene lost 2 bases, with 11 bases spanning the gap. The CDR3 has 15 amino acids.

The gene calls are TRBV28 and TRBJ2-7; the D is unclear. The CDR3 spans 12 residues. The germline V gene encodes CDR1 MDHEN and CDR2 SYDVKM. Trimming cost V 0 bases and J 4 bases, with 4 bases left between them. This CDR3 is CASSLWEYEQYF. The CDR3 DNA reads TGTGCCAGCAGTTTATGGGAGTACGAGCAGTACTTC.

The chain is built from TRBV14 and TRBJ2-3; 8 nucleotides match TRBD2. Trimming at V came to 5 bases and at J to 5 bases, leaving 9 bases not matched to a gene. CDR3 length: 15 residues. Germline-derived CDR1 and CDR2 are SGHDN and FVKESK. The CDR3 sequence: CASSNRAGAGDTQYF. The CDR3 region has the DNA TGTGCCAGCAGCAACAGAGCGGGAGCGGGAGATACGCAGTATTTT.

In DNA, the CDR3 is TGTGCCAGCAGCGCCGACAGGGAACGGCAGTTCTTC. Its protein product is CASSADRERQFF. The chain uses TRBV7-2 and TRBJ2-1, with 7 bases matching TRBD1. The CDR3 contains 12 residues. Trimming at V came to 5 bases and at J to 12 bases, leaving 7 bases not matched to a gene. Germline CDR1 is SGHTA and CDR2 is FQGNSA. Filled out from reference TRBV7-2 and TRBJ2-1, the complete variable domain reads GAGVSQSPSNKVTEKGKDVELRCDPISGHTALYWYRQSLGQGLEFLIYFQGNSAPDKSGLPSDRFSAERTGGSVSTLTIQRTQQEDSAVYLCASSADRERQFFGPGTRLTVL.

The chain combines TRBV2 with TRBJ2-1; D might be TRBD2 (6 bases). V lost 10 bases and J lost 5, with 21 bases in between. The V gene's germline CDR1 is SNHLY and CDR2 FYNNEI. The CDR3 loop spans 15 amino acids. CDR3 in amino acids: CATPSTRENNNEQFF. The CDR3, as DNA: TGTGCCACCCCGTCGACACGGGAGAACAACAATGAGCAGTTCTTC.

The chain has TRBV30 and TRBJ2-1, with 8 bases aligning to TRBD2. Germline CDR1 GTSNPN, CDR2 SVGIG (reference sequence). This CDR3 spans 15 amino acids. The trim removed 5 bases at V and 7 bases at J, leaving 13 bases unmatched. The CDR3 DNA reads TGTGCCTGGGCCACTAGCGGAGGAGTTTTGAATGAGCAGTTCTTC. It codes for CAWATSGGVLNEQFF.

The chain employs TRBV7-9 and TRBJ2-5; tentative D call: TRBD1 (6 bases). The CDR3 sequence is 14 residues long. Between the trimmed V and J ends, which lost 5 bases and 5 bases, there was a span of 15 bases. Germline values: CDR1 SEHNR, CDR2 FQNEAQ (reference sequence). The CDR3 DNA is TGTGCCAGCAGCGCCGTAAACAGGGTTGAGACCCAGTACTTC. Translated, it gives CASSAVNRVETQYF.

V usage is TRBV7-9 and J usage is TRBJ1-4, with 9 bases aligning to TRBD1. Trimming took 5 bases from V and 7 from J; bases not matched to a gene: 11. This CDR3 has 16 amino acids. Germline V CDR1 and CDR2: SEHNR, FQNEAQ (reference sequence). The CDR3 bases are TGTGCCAGCAGCGGGGGACAGGGTGAAGTTTTTGAAAAACTGTTTTTT. Amino acid sequence: CASSGGQGEVFEKLFF.

The chain has TRBV29-1 and TRBJ2-1; 7 positions agree with TRBD1. CDR1 SQVTM and CDR2 ANQGSEA come from the germline V gene. CDR3 length equals 12 residues. V trimming: 5 bases; J trimming: 12 bases; junction bases outside the gene matches: 10. This CDR3 is CSVFSGQRTQFF. CDR3 nucleotide sequence: TGCAGCGTTTTTTCGGGACAGAGGACGCAGTTCTTC.

The genes are TRBV5-1 and TRBJ2-5; 11 bases are a match to TRBD2. The V gene's germline CDR1 is SGHRS and CDR2 YFSETQ. The J segment lost 5 bases and the V segment lost 1 base, leaving 7 bases of the junction unmatched. This CDR3 spans 16 amino acids. The CDR3 here is CASSLTSGRGGETQYF. The CDR3 DNA sequence: TGCGCCAGCAGCTTGACTAGCGGGAGAGGTGGGGAGACCCAGTACTTC.

The chain employs TRBV5-1 and TRBJ1-1, with D possibly being TRBD1 (6 bases). Trimming cost V 4 bases and J 4 bases, with 17 bases left between them. Germline CDR1 reads SGHRS; CDR2 reads YFSETQ. This CDR3 comprises 15 residues. CDR3 amino acids: CASSNGQLTGTEAFF. The CDR3 coding sequence is TGCGCCAGCAGCAATGGACAGCTTACAGGCACTGAAGCTTTCTTT. The full variable domain, in which reference TRBV5-1 and TRBJ1-1 provide the parts outside the CDR3, is KAGVTQTPRYLIKTRGQQVTLSCSPISGHRSVSWYQQTPGQGLQFLFEYFSETQRNKGNFPGRFSGRQFSNSRSEMNVSTLELGDSALYLCASSNGQLTGTEAFFGQGTRLTVV.

The rearrangement links TRBV18 to TRBJ2-3; TRBD1 is a possible D gene (6 bases). Germline V gives CDR1 KGHSH, CDR2 LQKENI. The length of the CDR3 is 14 residues. Trimming stripped 8 bases from V and 1 base from J, with 13 bases between. The CDR3 loop is CASVPGVGTDTQYF. In DNA form, the CDR3 reads TGTGCCAGCGTACCAGGGGTTGGCACAGATACGCAGTATTTT.

The chain recombines TRBV14 with TRBJ2-5; 12 bases align to TRBD2. With V trimmed by 4 bases and J by 3 bases, 3 bases remained unmatched. CDR3 length: 15 amino acids. Germline values: CDR1 SGHDN, CDR2 FVKESK. The CDR3 sequence is CASSRLAGAEETQYF. The CDR3 bases are TGTGCCAGCAGCCGACTAGCGGGAGCGGAAGAGACCCAGTACTTC.

This clone came up once. The V gene is TRBV10-1, the J gene TRBJ2-6; D is unresolved. CDR1 and CDR2 (germline): WNHNN, SYGVQD (reference sequence). With 5 bases removed from V and 0 bases from J, the gap between germline ends came to 5 bases. The CDR3 has 14 amino acids. The CDR3: CASSNSSGANVLTF. The DNA of the CDR3 is TGCGCCAGCAGTAACAGCTCTGGGGCCAACGTCCTGACTTTC.

The J gene is TRBJ2-7, the V gene TRBV3-1 (or the pseudogene TRBV3-2), with TRBD1 matching over 8 bases. Germline V gene data show CDR1 as LGHDT and CDR2 as YNNKEL (reference sequence). The CDR3 spans 14 residues. The trim removed 2 bases at V and 5 bases at J, leaving 5 bases unmatched. Here the CDR3 DNA reads TGTGCCAGCAGCCAACAGGGGGCAGCGAACGAGCAGTACTTC. As protein: CASSQQGAANEQYF.

This chain connects TRBV5-1 to TRBJ2-3; 7 bases agree with TRBD1. Trimming took 4 bases from V and 2 from J; bases not matched to a gene: 4. Looked up from germline, CDR1 is SGHRS and CDR2 is YFSETQ. CDR3 size: 14 residues. The chain's CDR3 is CASSRDSHTDTQYF. DNA for the CDR3: TGCGCCAGCAGCCGGGACAGCCACACAGATACGCAGTATTTT.